Given below is one T cell receptor beta chain in context. The source of the sample is a study of cytomegalovirus exposure and HLA in healthy donors. V was trimmed by 2 bases and J by 6 bases, leaving 5 bases between them. CDR3 length: 11 residues. The germline V gene encodes CDR1 SGDLS and CDR2 YYNGEE. Participants comprised healthy donors of bone marrow. PCR amplification relied on 60 Vbeta primers (plus 13 Jbeta primers). Data came from immunoSEQ multiplex PCR; TCRdb stores just in-frame clones and leaves some out. The data contain some 150,000 clones, approximately 80% of them seen just once; the ten biggest clones take up about a tenth.

This TCR derives from a man aged 18 to 29 in good health and CMV-seropositive. The chain carries TRBV9 and TRBJ1-1; the D is unclear. The sample consisted of PBMCs. The CDR3 loop reads CASSVGAEAFF. For the CDR3, the DNA is TGTGCCAGCAGCGTTGGAGCTGAAGCTTTCTTT.